The clone carrying this TCR beta chain showed up just once. Membership in each cohort depended on participant-reported clinical history. Recovery meant two consecutive negative NP/OP PCR tests, professional clearance, or resolved symptoms. As processed by the authors: How many nucleated cells were present was estimated from reference gene primer amplification. Data came from immunoSEQ multiplex PCR; TCRdb stores just in-frame clones and leaves some out. For V, J and clone size, that table is used; D and trimming come from the DNA. The sample shows over 200,000 clones, 70% to 90% of them seen only once. This sample was taken from a study of blood T cell repertoires in COVID-19. On the study more broadly: The United States, Italy and Spain provided the acute and convalescent COVID-19 samples.

This CDR3 region has 17 residues. CDR1 is SGHTS, CDR2 YDEGEE, per germline. V was trimmed by 1 base and J by 0 bases, leaving 15 bases between them. The chain uses TRBV5-8 and TRBJ2-3; D is possibly TRBD1 (6 bases). Sample: PBMCs or T cells enriched from blood (not recorded which). The clonotype originates from a man in his thirties or forties who had recovered from COVID-19. CDR3 loop: CASSLWLGASSTDTQYF. DNA of the CDR3: TGTGCCAGCAGCTTGTGGCTGGGGGCGTCTAGCACAGATACGCAGTATTTT.